This T cell receptor beta chain was obtained from a study of OX40 agonist ivuxolimab in advanced cancers. Study summary: Each patient was given ivuxolimab into a vein every 2 weeks, at 0.01 to 10 mg/kg. Cancers in dose escalation were hepatocellular, melanoma, renal cell and head and neck. Three individuals attained partial responses, comprising one hepatocellular carcinoma case and two cutaneous melanoma cases. Study-level results: Fewer expanded clones were found on average in CD4+ than in CD8+ T cells.

Points on this clone: The antigen is unknown.

Using immunoSEQ multiplex PCR, the repertoire was profiled, and TCRdb retains in-frame clones only, with some absent. The sample includes roughly 57,000 clones, about four fifths of them seen just once. The CDR3 is 13 amino acids. The germline V and J ends were trimmed by 3 bases and 10 bases, with 13 bases remaining between them. CDR1 is SGHDN and CDR2 is FVKESK in the germline V gene. The chain recombines TRBV14 with TRBJ2-1; TRBD2 is a possible D gene (6 bases). The receptor comes from an adult with an advanced solid tumor such as melanoma, head and neck, liver or kidney cancer. The specimen comprised CD4+ or CD8+ T cells sorted from blood, sampled in a trial of the OX40 agonist ivuxolimab. DNA for the CDR3: TGTGCCAGCAGCCACGTCATGGCGGGGGAGCAGTTCTTC. Its protein product is CASSHVMAGEQFF.